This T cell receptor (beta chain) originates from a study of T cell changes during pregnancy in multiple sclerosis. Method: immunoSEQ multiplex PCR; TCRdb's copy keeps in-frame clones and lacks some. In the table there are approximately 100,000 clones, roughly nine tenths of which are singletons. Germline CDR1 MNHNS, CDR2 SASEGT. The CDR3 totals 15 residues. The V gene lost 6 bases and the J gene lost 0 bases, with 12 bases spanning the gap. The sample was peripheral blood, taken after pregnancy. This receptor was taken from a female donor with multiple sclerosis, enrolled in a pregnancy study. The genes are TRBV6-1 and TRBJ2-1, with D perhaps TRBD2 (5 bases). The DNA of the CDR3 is TGTGCCAGCAGCGTTACTAGAGGCTCCTACAATGAGCAGTTCTTC. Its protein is CASSVTRGSYNEQFF.